The 23 T cell receptor beta chains given below trace back to one sample, sequenced in a study of OX40 agonist ivuxolimab in advanced cancers. Sequenced by immunoSEQ multiplex PCR; TCRdb stores in-frame clones only, minus some. The data hold roughly 74,000 clones, with 94% observed a single time. The sequenced sample was CD4+ or CD8+ T cells sorted from blood, obtained in a trial of the OX40 agonist ivuxolimab. These receptors came from an adult with an advanced solid tumor such as melanoma, head and neck, liver or kidney cancer.

The V and J genes are TRBV13 and TRBJ2-3; 7 bases line up with TRBD1. The CDR3 consists of 13 residues. In germline, CDR1 is PRHDT, CDR2 FYEKMQ (reference sequence). J lost 6 bases, V lost 5 bases, and 5 bases had no gene match. The CDR3 bases are TGTGCCAGCAGCGACGACAGGGCCGATACGCAGTATTTT. Translating gives CASSDDRADTQYF.

The chain is built from TRBV13 and TRBJ2-7; 10 bases map to TRBD2. This CDR3 is 16 amino acids long. Germline trimming cut 4 bases from V and 4 bases from J; bases unmatched to any gene: 10. Germline V lookup: CDR1 PRHDT, CDR2 FYEKMQ (reference sequence). Here the CDR3 DNA reads TGTGCCAGCAGCTCCCCAGCGGGAGGGCCCGGGTACGAGCAGTACTTC. It specifies CASSSPAGGPGYEQYF.

This chain links TRBV5-6 with TRBJ2-7; D may match TRBD1 or TRBD2 (6 bases each). V was pared by 4 bases and J by 4 bases, with 15 bases between. This CDR3 region has 14 residues. The germline V gene encodes CDR1 SGHDT and CDR2 YYEEEE. CDR3 bases: TGTGCCAGCAGCCTTACGGGGGCGACGTACGAGCAGTACTTC. Translating gives CASSLTGATYEQYF.

The V gene is TRBV15, the J gene TRBJ1-4; no definite D call. Trimming took 0 bases from V and 4 from J, leaving 12 bases between them. Germline V gene sequence: CDR1 LNHNV, CDR2 YYDKDF (reference sequence). There are 16 residues in the CDR3. CDR3 coding DNA: TGTGCCACCAGCAGAGATGTTCGGGAGATTAATGAAAAACTGTTTTTT. This encodes CATSRDVREINEKLFF.

V gene TRBV28 combines with J gene TRBJ2-1; no reliable D call. The V gene's germline CDR1 is MDHEN and CDR2 SYDVKM. V dropped 9 bases and J dropped 0 bases, with 9 bases sitting between them. The CDR3 is 13 residues long. CDR3 in DNA: TGTGCCAGTATACCGGGCTCCTACAATGAGCAGTTCTTC. As protein: CASIPGSYNEQFF.

The rearrangement links TRBV9 to TRBJ2-7, with 7 positions matching TRBD1. CDR1 and CDR2 (germline): SGDLS, YYNGEE. The CDR3 length is 12 residues. With 3 bases clipped from V and 6 bases from J, the junction kept 3 bases outside the gene matches. The CDR3 here is CASSGQGGEQYF. The DNA of the CDR3 is TGTGCCAGCAGCGGACAGGGTGGCGAGCAGTACTTC. The complete variable domain, with remaining parts taken from reference TRBV9 and TRBJ2-7, reads DSGVTQTPKHLITATGQRVTLRCSPRSGDLSVYWYQQSLDQGLQFLIQYYNGEERAKGNILERFSAQQFPDLHSELNLSSLELGDSALYFCASSGQGGEQYFGPGTRLTVT.

J is TRBJ1-4 and V is TRBV7-2, with D possibly matching TRBD1 (5 bases). Per germline, CDR1 SGHTA and CDR2 FQGNSA. V was trimmed by 9 bases and J by 7 bases, leaving 21 bases between them. The length of the CDR3 is 15 residues. The CDR3 protein is CASNRAGASGEKLFF. The CDR3 bases are TGTGCCAGTAACCGGGCCGGGGCCAGCGGTGAAAAACTGTTTTTT.

The chain links TRBV5-1 to TRBJ2-1, with a possible D match to TRBD1 (5 bases). This CDR3 is built from 16 residues. Germline V gives CDR1 SGHRS, CDR2 YFSETQ. V was trimmed by 0 bases and J by 0 bases, leaving 10 bases between them. The CDR3 reads CASSLGQPNSYNEQFF. CDR3 in DNA: TGCGCCAGCAGCTTGGGACAGCCAAACTCCTACAATGAGCAGTTCTTC.

The chain joins TRBV27 to TRBJ1-6; D ambiguous. V lost 3 bases to trimming and J lost 0 bases, with 9 bases between them. The germline V gene has CDR1 MNHEY and CDR2 SMNVEV (reference sequence). The CDR3 runs to 16 residues. CDR3 in DNA: TGTGCCAGCAGTTTCGTTGTGAGCTCCTATAATTCACCCCTCCACTTT. Translation: CASSFVVSSYNSPLHF.

V gene TRBV6-1 combines with J gene TRBJ2-5; no clear D. The germline V gene encodes CDR1 MNHNS and CDR2 SASEGT. Trimming took 1 base from V and 4 from J, leaving 13 bases between them. This CDR3 region has 15 residues. The CDR3 DNA is TGTGCCAGCAGTGAAGGAGAAAGGGTAGGAGAGACCCAGTACTTC. Protein product: CASSEGERVGETQYF.

The V call is TRBV19, the J call TRBJ2-1; D gene uncertain. Trimming cost V 4 bases and J 4 bases, with 14 bases left between them. The CDR3 runs to 15 residues. The germline V gene encodes CDR1 LNHDA and CDR2 SQIVND (reference sequence). In nucleotides, the CDR3 is TGTGCCAGTAGTAGGTGGCGAGCGCAATACAATGAGCAGTTCTTC. It codes for CASSRWRAQYNEQFF.

In this sample, this clone turned up once. The V gene is TRBV5-6, the J gene TRBJ2-7, with a tentative D call TRBD1 (6 bases). Looked up from germline, CDR1 is SGHDT and CDR2 is YYEEEE. There are 15 residues in the CDR3. The V gene lost 0 bases and the J gene lost 2 bases, with 12 bases spanning the gap. CDR3: CASSLEGTPTYEQYF. CDR3 coding DNA: TGTGCCAGCAGCTTGGAGGGGACACCAACCTACGAGCAGTACTTC. Together with reference TRBV5-6 and TRBJ2-7, the CDR3 gives the full variable domain: DAGVTQSPTHLIKTRGQQVTLRCSPKSGHDTVSWYQQALGQGPQFIFQYYEEEERQRGNFPDRFSGHQFPNYSSELNVNALLLGDSALYLCASSLEGTPTYEQYFGPGTRLTVT.

This clone has just a few counts. The rearrangement links TRBV6-6 to TRBJ2-7, with 7 bases identical to TRBD1. V dropped 4 bases and J dropped 4; count of bases not matched to a gene: 10. Germline lookup yields CDR1 MNHNY and CDR2 SVGAGI (reference sequence). CDR3 length equals 15 residues. DNA for the CDR3: TGTGCCAGCAGTTCGTTGACAGGGCCGGGGTACGAGCAGTACTTC. Encoded protein: CASSSLTGPGYEQYF.

The chain has TRBV4-3 and TRBJ2-7; TRBD1 is a possible D gene (5 bases). This CDR3 is 14 amino acids long. V lost 0 bases and J lost 3, with 9 bases in between. Germline CDR1 LGHNA, CDR2 YSLEER. CDR3 coding DNA: TGCGCCAGCAGCCAAGATAGGACATTCTACGAGCAGTACTTC. As protein: CASSQDRTFYEQYF.

This sequence joins TRBV27 and TRBJ2-2; D is ambiguous. The germline V and J ends were trimmed by 7 bases and 0 bases, with 12 bases remaining between them. The CDR3 sequence is 15 residues long. CDR1 is MNHEY, CDR2 SMNVEV, per germline (reference sequence). DNA for the CDR3: TGTGCCAGCACCGTCGGTAGTCCGAACACCGGGGAGCTGTTTTTT. It translates to CASTVGSPNTGELFF.

CDR3 DNA: TGTGCCAGCAGCGACCCCCGAGGACCGGGGGCCTACGAGCAGTACTTC. It codes for CASSDPRGPGAYEQYF. The chain employs TRBV7-6 and TRBJ2-7; weak D call: TRBD2 (6 bases). Per germline, CDR1 SGHVS and CDR2 FNYEAQ. Trimming pared 5 bases from V and 2 bases from J, leaving 19 bases between. This CDR3 spans 16 amino acids. Full variable domain (outside the CDR3, taken from reference TRBV7-6 and TRBJ2-7): GAGVSQSPRYKVTKRGQDVALRCDPISGHVSLYWYRQALGQGPEFLTYFNYEAQQDKSGLPNDRFSAERPEGSISTLTIQRTEQRDSAMYRCASSDPRGPGAYEQYFGPGTRLTVT.

The genes are TRBV12-5 and TRBJ2-7, with no clear D. Trimming removed 1 base at V and 1 base at J, with 5 bases between. The CDR3 sequence is 13 residues long. CDR1 LGHNT and CDR2 FRNRAP come from the germline V gene. The CDR3 here is CASGLAPSYEQYF. As DNA, the CDR3 is TGTGCTAGTGGTTTGGCACCTTCCTACGAGCAGTACTTC.

J is TRBJ2-3 and V is TRBV5-6; D is undetermined. This CDR3 contains 15 residues. Trimming removed 3 bases from V and 2 bases from J, with 13 bases in between. Germline lookup yields CDR1 SGHDT and CDR2 YYEEEE. Written as DNA, the CDR3 is TGTGCCAGCAGCTACTATTTGGGGAACACAGATACGCAGTATTTT. Protein product: CASSYYLGNTDTQYF.

The rearrangement links TRBV30 to TRBJ2-2; D assignment may be TRBD1 or TRBD2 (5 bases each). The CDR3 extends over 15 amino acids. Looked up from germline, CDR1 is GTSNPN and CDR2 is SVGIG (reference sequence). Trimming shortened V by 3 bases and J by 5 bases, and 16 bases separated the two germline ends. The CDR3 DNA is TGTGCCTGGAGAGAAGAACCCTGGGGGACCGGGGAGCTGTTTTTT. It specifies CAWREEPWGTGELFF. Full variable domain (rest looked up from reference TRBV30 and TRBJ2-2): SQTIHQWPATLVQPVGSPLSLECTVEGTSNPNLYWYRQAAGRGLQLLFYSVGIGQISSEVPQNLSASRPQDRQFILSSKKLLLSDSGFYLCAWREEPWGTGELFFGEGSRLTVL.

This sequence joins TRBV4-3 and TRBJ2-3, with 7 bases matching TRBD2. This CDR3 has 21 residues. J was trimmed by 3 bases and V by 0 bases; bases with no gene match: 21. Looked up from germline, CDR1 is LGHNA and CDR2 is YSLEER. CDR3 sequence reads: CASSQDGAYAFSGAGTDTQYF. The CDR3 DNA is TGCGCCAGCAGCCAAGATGGCGCTTATGCCTTTAGCGGAGCGGGGACAGATACGCAGTATTTT.

This chain joins TRBV14 and TRBJ2-3; D not resolved. V was pared by 4 bases and J by 0 bases, with 8 bases between. This CDR3 has 14 amino acids. Germline CDR1 and CDR2: SGHDN and FVKESK. The CDR3, as DNA: TGTGCCAGCAGCCGGGGTTTTAGCACAGATACGCAGTATTTT. The encoded protein is CASSRGFSTDTQYF.

The V call is TRBV9, the J call TRBJ2-3; D is undetermined. Germline assignment: CDR1 SGDLS and CDR2 YYNGEE. The V gene lost 3 bases and the J gene lost 2 bases, with 13 bases spanning the gap. The CDR3 is 15 amino acids. CDR3 in DNA: TGTGCCAGCAGCGCAGACTGGTCGGCCACAGATACGCAGTATTTT. It yields the protein CASSADWSATDTQYF.

The chain recombines TRBV7-8 with TRBJ1-5; no clear D. V lost 1 base and J lost 0, with 10 bases in between. The length of the CDR3 is 16 residues. CDR1 and CDR2 (germline): SGHVS, FQNEAQ. CDR3 DNA: TGTGCCAGCAGCTTAGGGCGGCAGGATAGCAATCAGCCCCAGCATTTT. This translates into CASSLGRQDSNQPQHF.